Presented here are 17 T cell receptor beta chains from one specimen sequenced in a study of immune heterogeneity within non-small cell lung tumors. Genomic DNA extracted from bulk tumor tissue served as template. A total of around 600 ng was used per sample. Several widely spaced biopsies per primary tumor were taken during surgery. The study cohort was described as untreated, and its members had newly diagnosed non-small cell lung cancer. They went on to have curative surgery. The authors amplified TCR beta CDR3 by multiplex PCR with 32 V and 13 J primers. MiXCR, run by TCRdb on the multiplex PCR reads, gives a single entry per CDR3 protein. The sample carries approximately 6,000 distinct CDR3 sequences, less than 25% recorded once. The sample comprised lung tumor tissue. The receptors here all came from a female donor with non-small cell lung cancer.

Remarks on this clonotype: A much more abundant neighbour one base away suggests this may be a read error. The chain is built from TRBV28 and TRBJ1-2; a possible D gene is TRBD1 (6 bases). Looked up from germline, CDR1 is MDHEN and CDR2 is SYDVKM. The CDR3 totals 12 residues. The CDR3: CASSYRAYGCTF. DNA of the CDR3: TGTGCCAGCAGTTACAGGGCCTATGGCTGCACCTTC.

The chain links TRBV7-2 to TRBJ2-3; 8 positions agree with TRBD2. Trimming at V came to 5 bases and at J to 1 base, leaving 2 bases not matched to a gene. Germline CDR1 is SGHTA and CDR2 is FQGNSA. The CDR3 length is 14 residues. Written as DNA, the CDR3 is TGTGCCAGCAGCAAGACTAGCGGCACAGATACGCAGTATTTT. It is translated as CASSKTSGTDTQYF.

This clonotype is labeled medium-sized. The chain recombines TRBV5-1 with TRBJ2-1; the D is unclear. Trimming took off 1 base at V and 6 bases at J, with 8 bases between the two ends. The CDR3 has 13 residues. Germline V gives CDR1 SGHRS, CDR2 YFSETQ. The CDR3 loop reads CASSLLGSNEQFF. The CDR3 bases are TGCGCCAGCAGCTTGTTAGGCTCCAATGAGCAGTTCTTC. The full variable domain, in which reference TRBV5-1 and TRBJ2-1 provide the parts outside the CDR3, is KAGVTQTPRYLIKTRGQQVTLSCSPISGHRSVSWYQQTPGQGLQFLFEYFSETQRNKGNFPGRFSGRQFSNSRSEMNVSTLELGDSALYLCASSLLGSNEQFFGPGTRLTVL.

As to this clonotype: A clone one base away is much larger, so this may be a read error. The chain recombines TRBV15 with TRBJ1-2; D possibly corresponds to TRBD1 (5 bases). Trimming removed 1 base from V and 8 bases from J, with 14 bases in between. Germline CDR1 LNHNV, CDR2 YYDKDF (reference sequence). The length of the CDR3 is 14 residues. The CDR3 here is CATSRASGFEGYTF. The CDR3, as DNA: TGTGCCACCAGCAGAGCGTCAGGGTTCGAGGGCTACACCTTC.

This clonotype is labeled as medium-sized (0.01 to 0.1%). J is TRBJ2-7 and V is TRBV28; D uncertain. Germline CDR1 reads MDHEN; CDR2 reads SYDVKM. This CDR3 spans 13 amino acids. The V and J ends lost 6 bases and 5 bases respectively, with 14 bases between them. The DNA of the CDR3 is TGTGCCAGCAGGGCCCAAGGCAGGAACGAGCAGTACTTC. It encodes CASRAQGRNEQYF.

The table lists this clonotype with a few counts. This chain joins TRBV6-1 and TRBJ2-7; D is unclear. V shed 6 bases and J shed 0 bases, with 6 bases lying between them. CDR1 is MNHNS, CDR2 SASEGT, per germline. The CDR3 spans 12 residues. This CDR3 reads CASRESSYEQYF. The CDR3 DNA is TGTGCCAGCAGGGAGAGCTCCTACGAGCAGTACTTC.

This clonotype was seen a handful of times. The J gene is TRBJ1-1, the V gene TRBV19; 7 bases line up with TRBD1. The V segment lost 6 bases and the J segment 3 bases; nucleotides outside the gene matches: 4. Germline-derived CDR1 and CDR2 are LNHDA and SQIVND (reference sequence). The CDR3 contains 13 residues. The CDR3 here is CASRTGPDTEAFF. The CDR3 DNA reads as TGTGCCAGTAGGACAGGGCCGGACACTGAAGCTTTCTTT.

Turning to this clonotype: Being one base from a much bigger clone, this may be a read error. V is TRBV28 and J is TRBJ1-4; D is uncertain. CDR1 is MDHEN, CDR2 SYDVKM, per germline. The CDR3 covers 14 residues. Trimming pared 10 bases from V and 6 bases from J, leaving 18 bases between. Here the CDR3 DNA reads TGTGCCATCAGAGCCCGGGCGCCATATGAAAAACTGTTTTTT. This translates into CAIRARAPYEKLFF.

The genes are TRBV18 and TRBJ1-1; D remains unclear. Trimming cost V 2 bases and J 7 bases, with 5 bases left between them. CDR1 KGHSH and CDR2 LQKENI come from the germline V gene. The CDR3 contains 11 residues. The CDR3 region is CASSPEHEAFF. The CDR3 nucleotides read TGTGCCAGCTCACCAGAGCATGAAGCTTTCTTT.

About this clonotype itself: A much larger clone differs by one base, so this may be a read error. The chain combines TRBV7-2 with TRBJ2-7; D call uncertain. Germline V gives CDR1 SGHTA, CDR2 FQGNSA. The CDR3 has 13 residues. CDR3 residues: CGSSSGLPYEQYF. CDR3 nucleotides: TGTGGCAGCAGCTCTGGCCTACCCTACGAGCAGTACTTC.

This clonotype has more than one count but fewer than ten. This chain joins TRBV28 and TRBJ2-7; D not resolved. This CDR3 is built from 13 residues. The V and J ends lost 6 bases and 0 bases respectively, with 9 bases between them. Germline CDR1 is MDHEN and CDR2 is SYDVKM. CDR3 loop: CASRGGYSYEQYF. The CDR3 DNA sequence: TGTGCCAGCAGGGGCGGCTACTCCTACGAGCAGTACTTC.

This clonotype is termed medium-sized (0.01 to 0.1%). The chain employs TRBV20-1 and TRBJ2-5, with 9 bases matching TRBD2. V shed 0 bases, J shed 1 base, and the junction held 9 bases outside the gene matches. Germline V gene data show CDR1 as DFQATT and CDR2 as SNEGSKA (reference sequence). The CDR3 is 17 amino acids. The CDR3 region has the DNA TGCAGTGCTAGAGAGTTAGGCGGGAGGGCCTCCCAAGAGACCCAGTACTTC. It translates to CSARELGGRASQETQYF.

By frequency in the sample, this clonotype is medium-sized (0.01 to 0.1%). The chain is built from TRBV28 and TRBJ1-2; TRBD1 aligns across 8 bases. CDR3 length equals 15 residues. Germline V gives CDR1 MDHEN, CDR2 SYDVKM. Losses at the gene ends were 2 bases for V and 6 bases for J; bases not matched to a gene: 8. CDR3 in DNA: TGTGCCAGCAGTTTACCCCGGACAGGGACCGATGGCTACACCTTC. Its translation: CASSLPRTGTDGYTF.

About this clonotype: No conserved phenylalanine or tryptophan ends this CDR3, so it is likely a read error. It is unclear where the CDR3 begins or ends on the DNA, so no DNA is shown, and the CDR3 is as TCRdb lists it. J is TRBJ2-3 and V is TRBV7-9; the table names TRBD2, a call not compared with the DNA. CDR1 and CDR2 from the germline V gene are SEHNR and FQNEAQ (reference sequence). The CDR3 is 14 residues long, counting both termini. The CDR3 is CASSLGKNEQYFGP.

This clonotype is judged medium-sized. CDR3 nucleotide sequence: TGTGCCAGCAGTTTAGCCAGGGACTCCTTCTCCTACGAGCAGTACTTC. It codes for CASSLARDSFSYEQYF. J is TRBJ2-7 and V is TRBV12-3 or TRBV12-4; a possible D gene is TRBD2 (6 bases). The CDR3 is made up of 16 amino acids. V was clipped by 0 bases and J by 0 bases, with 12 bases between them.

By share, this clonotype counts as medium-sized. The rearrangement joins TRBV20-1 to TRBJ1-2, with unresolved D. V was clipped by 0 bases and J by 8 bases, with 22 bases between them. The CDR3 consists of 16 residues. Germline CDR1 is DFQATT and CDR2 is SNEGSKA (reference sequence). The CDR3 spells CSARDHRTLGGEGYTF. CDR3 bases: TGCAGTGCTAGAGACCATAGGACGTTAGGTGGGGAAGGCTACACCTTC.

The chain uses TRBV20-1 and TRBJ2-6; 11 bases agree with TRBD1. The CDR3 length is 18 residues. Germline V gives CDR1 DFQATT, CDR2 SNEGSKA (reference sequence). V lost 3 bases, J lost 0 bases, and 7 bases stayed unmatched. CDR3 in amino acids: CSASWPGTGGSGANVLTF. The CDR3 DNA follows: TGCAGTGCTAGTTGGCCCGGGACAGGGGGCTCTGGGGCCAACGTCCTGACTTTC.